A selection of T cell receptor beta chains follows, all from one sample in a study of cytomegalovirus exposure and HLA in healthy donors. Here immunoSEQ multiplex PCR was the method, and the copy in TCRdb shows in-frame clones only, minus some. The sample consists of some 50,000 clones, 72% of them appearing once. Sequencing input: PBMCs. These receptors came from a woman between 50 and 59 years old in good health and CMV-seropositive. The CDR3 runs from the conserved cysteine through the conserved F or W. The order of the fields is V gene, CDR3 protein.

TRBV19,CASRLQGRGSSPLHF
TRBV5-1,CASSLTSGGGDTQYF
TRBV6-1,CASKRGSGDNEQFF
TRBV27,CASSLEKAGYNEQFF
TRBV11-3,CASSFGTSGIYEQFF
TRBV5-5,CASSTGPAGNQPQHF
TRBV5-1,CASSLTGGRPEAFF
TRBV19,CASRTGGVGNEQFF
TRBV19,CASRTNTEAFF
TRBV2,CASSDGPLYRAFF
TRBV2,CASSEVQGAREQYF
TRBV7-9,CASSLGAGTNEKLFF
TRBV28,CASRPSGDTSPLHF
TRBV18,CASSPPDRGVNNEQFF
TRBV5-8,CASSSARTGIYEQYF
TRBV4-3,CASSQDRSTWTEAFF
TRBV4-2,CASSQDRGVNNEQFF
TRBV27,CASSLPGTGGEKLFF
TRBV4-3,CASSQAGTGLNTIYF
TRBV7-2,CASSPGGANEKLFF
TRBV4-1,CASSQDQGLYGYTF
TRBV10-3,CAISESGASYGYTF
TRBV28,CASRETGVTYEQYF
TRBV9,CASTELGTSGVHEQFF
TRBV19,CASSILAGGSTDTQYF
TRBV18,CASSPSGTSGSKLGETQYF
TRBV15,CATSRGGTGGNQPQHF
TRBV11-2,CASSLETPGGAVEYGYTF